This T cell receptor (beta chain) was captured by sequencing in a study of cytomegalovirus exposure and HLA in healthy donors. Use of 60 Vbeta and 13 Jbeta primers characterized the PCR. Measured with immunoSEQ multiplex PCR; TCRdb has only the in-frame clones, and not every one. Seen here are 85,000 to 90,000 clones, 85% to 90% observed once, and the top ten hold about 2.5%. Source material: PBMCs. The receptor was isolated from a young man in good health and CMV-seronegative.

This CDR3 reads CASNDPGRTGELFF. CDR3 nucleotide sequence: TGTGCCAGCAATGATCCAGGTCGAACCGGGGAGCTGTTTTTT. The V call is TRBV28, the J call TRBJ2-2; D remains ambiguous. Germline V gives CDR1 MDHEN, CDR2 SYDVKM. The CDR3 loop spans 14 amino acids. V was pared by 7 bases and J by 5 bases, with 14 bases between.